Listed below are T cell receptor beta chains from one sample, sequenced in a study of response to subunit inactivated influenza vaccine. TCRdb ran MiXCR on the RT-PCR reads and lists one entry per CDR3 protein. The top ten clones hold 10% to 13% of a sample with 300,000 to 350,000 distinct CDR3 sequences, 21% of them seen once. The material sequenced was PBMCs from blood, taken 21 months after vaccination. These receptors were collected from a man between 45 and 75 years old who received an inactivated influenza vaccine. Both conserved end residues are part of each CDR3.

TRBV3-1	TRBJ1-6	CASSQDLVSSSSYNSPLHF
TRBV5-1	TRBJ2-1	CASASSVIVNEQFF
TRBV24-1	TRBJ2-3	CATSDPGAYPTDTQYF
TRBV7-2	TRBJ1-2	CASSLVPPDTNYGYTF
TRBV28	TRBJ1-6	CASSQPITISPLHF
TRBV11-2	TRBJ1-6	CASQRDRPSSYNSPLHF
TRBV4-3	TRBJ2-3	CASSPPRGRTDTQYF
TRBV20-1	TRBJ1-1	CSARVQETLNTEAFF
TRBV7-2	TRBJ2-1	CASSLNPGEQFF
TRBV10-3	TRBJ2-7	CAPRTAGSYEQYF
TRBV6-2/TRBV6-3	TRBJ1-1	CASTLAGQNTEAFF
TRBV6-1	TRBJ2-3	CASRRGTDTQYF
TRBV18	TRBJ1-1	CASSHSLRGQAFF
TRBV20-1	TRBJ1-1	CSARVIQLNTEAFF
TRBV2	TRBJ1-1	CASSTATEAFF
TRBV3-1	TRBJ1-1	CASTHRQQNTEAFF
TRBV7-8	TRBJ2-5	CASSLGTAQYF
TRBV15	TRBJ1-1	CATSRVETVLSDTEAFF
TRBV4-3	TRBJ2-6	CASSHPRGTPKTSGANVLTF
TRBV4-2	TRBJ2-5	CASSLVPHLYSETQYF
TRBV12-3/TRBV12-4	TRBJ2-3	CASSPGGGGPSTDTQYF
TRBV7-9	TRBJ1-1	CASSPEVANTEAFF
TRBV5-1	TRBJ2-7	CASSLNQGYEQYF
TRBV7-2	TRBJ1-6	CASSLEFGSPLHF
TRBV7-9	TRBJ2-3	CASSLVDRVFTDTQYF
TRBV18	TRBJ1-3	CASSPSILSGNTIYF
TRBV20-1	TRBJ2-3	CSARESGGPADTQYF
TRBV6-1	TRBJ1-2	CASSEATGRNYGYTF
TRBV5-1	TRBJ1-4	CASSFLGANEKLFF
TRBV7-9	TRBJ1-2	CASSLAGGPEYGYTF
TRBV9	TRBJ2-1	CASSPTTSAWRSYNEQFF
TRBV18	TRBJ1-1	CASSPKGRNTEAFF
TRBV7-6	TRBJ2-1	CASRAGGEQFF
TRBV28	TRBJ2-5	CASSLLGVVEETQYF
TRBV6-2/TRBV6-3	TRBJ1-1	CASRTTGWGDAFF
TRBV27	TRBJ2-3	CASSSGNTDTQYF
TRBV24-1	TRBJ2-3	CATSDLIGSGNTQYF
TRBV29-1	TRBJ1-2	CSVPRGQGAQKFYGYTF
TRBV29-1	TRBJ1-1	CSVLVQGAIFEAFF
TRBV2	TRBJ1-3	CASSGTGGGNTIYF
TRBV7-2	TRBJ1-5	CASSLGTFSNQPQHF
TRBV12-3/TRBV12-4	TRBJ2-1	CASSLPLTSGAHTEQFF
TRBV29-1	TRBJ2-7	CSVSTSGSSYEQYF
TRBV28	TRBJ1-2	CASSSTGYMSYGYTF
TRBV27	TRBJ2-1	CASSSPGLIPHNEQFF
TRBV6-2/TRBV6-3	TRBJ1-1	CASSYSGTVMNTEAFF
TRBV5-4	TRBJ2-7	CASSRDTTYEQYF
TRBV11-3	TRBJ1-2	CASSAGTGAGYTF
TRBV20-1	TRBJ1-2	CSAAGTGEVYGYTF
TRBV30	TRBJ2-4	CAWSEGGDYFKNIQYF
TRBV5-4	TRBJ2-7	CASSFQGGYEQYF
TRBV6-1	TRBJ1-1	CASRGPSTEAFF
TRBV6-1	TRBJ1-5	CASMMDRGLRNQPQHF
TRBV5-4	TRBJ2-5	CASRSGYGVYQGETQYF